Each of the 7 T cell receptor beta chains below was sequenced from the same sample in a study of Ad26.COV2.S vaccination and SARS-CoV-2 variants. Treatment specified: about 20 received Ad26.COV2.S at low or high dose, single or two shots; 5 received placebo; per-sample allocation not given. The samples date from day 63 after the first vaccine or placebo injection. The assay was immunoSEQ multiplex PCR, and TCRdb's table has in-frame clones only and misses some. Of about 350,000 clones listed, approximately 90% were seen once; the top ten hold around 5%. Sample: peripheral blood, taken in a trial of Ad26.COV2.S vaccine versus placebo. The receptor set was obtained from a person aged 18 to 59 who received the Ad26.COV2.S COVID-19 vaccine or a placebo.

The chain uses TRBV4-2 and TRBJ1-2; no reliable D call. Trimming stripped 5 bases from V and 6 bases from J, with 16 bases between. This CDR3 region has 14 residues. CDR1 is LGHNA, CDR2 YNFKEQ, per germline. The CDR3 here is CASSRSTVADGYTF. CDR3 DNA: TGTGCCAGCAGCAGATCGACGGTGGCAGATGGCTACACCTTC.

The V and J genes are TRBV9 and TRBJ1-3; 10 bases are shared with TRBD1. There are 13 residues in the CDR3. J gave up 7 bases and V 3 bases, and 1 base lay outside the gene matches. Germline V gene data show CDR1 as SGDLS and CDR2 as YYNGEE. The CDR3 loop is CASSETGGNTIYF. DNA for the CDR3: TGTGCCAGCAGCGAGACAGGGGGCAACACCATATATTTT. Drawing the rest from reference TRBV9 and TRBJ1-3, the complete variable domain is DSGVTQTPKHLITATGQRVTLRCSPRSGDLSVYWYQQSLDQGLQFLIQYYNGEERAKGNILERFSAQQFPDLHSELNLSSLELGDSALYFCASSETGGNTIYFGEGSWLTVV.

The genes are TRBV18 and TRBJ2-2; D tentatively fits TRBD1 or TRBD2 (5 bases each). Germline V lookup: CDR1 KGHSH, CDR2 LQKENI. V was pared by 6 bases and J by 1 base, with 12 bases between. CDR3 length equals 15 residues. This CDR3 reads CASSHGAVNTGELFF. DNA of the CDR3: TGTGCCAGCTCCCACGGGGCGGTGAACACCGGGGAGCTGTTTTTT.

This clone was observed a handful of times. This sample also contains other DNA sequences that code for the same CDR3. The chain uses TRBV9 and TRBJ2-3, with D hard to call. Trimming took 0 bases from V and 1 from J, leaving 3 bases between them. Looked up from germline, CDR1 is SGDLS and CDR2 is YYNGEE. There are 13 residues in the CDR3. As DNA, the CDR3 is TGTGCCAGCAGCGTAGCGGGCACAGATACGCAGTATTTT. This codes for CASSVAGTDTQYF.

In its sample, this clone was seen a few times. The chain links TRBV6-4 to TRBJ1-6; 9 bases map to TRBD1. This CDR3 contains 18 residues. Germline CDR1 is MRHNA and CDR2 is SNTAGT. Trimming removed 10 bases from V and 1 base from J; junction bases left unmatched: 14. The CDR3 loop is CAIGEGQGKSSYNSPLHF. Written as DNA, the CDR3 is TGTGCCATCGGAGAAGGACAGGGGAAATCTTCCTATAATTCACCCCTCCACTTT.

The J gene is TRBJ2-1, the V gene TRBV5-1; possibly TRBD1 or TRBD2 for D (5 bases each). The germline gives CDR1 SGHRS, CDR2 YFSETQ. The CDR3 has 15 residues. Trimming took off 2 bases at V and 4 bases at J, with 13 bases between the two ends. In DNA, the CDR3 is TGCGCCAGCAGCTTTGGGGCGGGTTCATACAATGAGCAGTTCTTC. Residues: CASSFGAGSYNEQFF.

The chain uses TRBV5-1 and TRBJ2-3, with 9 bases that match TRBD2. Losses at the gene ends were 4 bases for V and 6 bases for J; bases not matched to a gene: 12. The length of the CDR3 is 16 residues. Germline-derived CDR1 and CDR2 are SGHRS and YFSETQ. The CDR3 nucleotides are TGCGCCAGCAGCGTGCGATTAGCGGGAGTGATTGATACGCAGTATTTT. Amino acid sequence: CASSVRLAGVIDTQYF.